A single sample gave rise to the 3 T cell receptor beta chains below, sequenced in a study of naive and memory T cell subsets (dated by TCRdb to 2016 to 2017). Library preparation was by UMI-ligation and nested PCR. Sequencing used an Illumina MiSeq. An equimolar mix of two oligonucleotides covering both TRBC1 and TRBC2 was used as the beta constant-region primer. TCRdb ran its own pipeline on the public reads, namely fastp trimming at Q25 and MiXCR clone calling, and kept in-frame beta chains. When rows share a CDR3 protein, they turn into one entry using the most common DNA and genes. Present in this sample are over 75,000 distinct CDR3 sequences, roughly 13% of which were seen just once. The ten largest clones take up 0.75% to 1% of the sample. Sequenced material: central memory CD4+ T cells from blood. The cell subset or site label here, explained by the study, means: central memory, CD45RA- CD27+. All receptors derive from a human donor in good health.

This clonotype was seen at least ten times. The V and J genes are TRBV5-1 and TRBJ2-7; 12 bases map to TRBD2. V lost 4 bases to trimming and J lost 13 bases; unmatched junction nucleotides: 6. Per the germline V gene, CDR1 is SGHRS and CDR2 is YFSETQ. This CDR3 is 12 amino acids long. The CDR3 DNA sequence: TGCGCCAGCAGCCCCGGACTAGCGGGAATATACTTC. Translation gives CASSPGLAGIYF. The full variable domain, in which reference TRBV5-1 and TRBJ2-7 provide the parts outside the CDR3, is KAGVTQTPRYLIKTRGQQVTLSCSPISGHRSVSWYQQTPGQGLQFLFEYFSETQRNKGNFPGRFSGRQFSNSRSEMNVSTLELGDSALYLCASSPGLAGIYFGPGTRLTVT.

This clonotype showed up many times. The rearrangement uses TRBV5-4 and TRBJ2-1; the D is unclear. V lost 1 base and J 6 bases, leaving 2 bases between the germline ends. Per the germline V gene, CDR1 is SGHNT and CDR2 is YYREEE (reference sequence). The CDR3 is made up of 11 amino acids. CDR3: CASSLFNEQFF. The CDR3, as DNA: TGTGCCAGCAGCTTGTTCAATGAGCAGTTCTTC.

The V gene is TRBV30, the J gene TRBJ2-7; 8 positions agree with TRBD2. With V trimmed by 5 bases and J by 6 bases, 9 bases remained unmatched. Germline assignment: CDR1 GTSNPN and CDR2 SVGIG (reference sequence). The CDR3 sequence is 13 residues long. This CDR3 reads CAWGSGGPLEQYF. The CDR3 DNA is TGTGCCTGGGGGTCGGGAGGGCCTCTCGAGCAGTACTTC.